The 2 T cell receptor beta chains below come from one sample, sequenced in a study of T cell repertoires in cytomegalovirus infection. TCRdb reprocessed the reads via MiXCR and lists one record per CDR3 protein. The data show 350,000 to 450,000 distinct CDR3 sequences, roughly 20% seen once. The sequenced sample consisted of PBMCs. The receptors here all came from a human donor in good health (CMV status not recorded). Some clones in this sample may be carry-over from other donors' samples.

This clonotype was observed at least ten times. V and J are TRBV10-2 and TRBJ2-1; 7 bases align to TRBD2. J lost 2 bases, V lost 5 bases, and 3 bases had no gene match. CDR1 is WSHSY, CDR2 SAAADI, per germline. The CDR3 length is 14 residues. The CDR3 is CASSRGLPYNEQFF. DNA for the CDR3: TGCGCCAGCAGTCGGGGACTACCCTACAATGAGCAGTTCTTC.

This clonotype was found many times. The chain uses TRBV27 and TRBJ2-1, with 8 bases aligning to TRBD2. Germline CDR1 reads MNHEY; CDR2 reads SMNVEV (reference sequence). V lost 2 bases and J lost 2; bases outside the gene matches: 11. This CDR3 spans 18 amino acids. In DNA form, the CDR3 reads TGTGCCAGCAGTTTACAGGCGGGACTAGGGGCACCCTACAATGAGCAGTTCTTC. This sequence encodes CASSLQAGLGAPYNEQFF.